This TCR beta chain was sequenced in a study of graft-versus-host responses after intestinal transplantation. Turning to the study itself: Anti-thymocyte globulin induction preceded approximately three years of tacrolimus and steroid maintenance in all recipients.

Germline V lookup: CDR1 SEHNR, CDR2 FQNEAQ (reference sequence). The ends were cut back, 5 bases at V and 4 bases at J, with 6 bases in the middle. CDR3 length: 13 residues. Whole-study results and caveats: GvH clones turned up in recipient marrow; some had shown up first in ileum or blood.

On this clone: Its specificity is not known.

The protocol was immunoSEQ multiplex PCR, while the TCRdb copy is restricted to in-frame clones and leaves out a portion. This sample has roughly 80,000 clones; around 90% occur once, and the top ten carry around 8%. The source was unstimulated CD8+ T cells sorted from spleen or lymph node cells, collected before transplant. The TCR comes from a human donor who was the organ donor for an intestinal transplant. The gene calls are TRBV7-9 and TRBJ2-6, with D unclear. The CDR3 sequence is CASSPGGANVLTF. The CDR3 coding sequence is TGTGCCAGCAGCCCTGGGGGGGCCAACGTCCTGACTTTC.